The source of this T cell receptor beta chain is a study of blood T cells in healthy people across ages. Study-wide findings and caveats: A roughly linear fall in TCR beta diversity per million T cells was seen with increasing age.

The V end was cut by 1 base, the J end by 3 bases, with 7 bases between. The CDR3 loop spans 13 amino acids. The germline gives CDR1 SGHRS, CDR2 YFSETQ. Concerning this clonotype: What it recognizes is unknown.

A second about 7 to 11 cycle PCR used barcoded and J-beta primers. TCRdb ran MiXCR on the 5' RACE reads and lists one entry per CDR3 protein. The sample yields approximately 600,000 distinct CDR3 sequences, around three fifths seen once. V usage is TRBV5-1 and J usage is TRBJ2-5; no clear D. The sample comprised blood. The origin of this receptor is a man aged 55 to 70 in good health. This CDR3 is CASSLTTKETQYF. The DNA for the CDR3 is TGCGCCAGCAGCTTGACGACCAAAGAGACCCAGTACTTC.